The rows below give T cell receptor beta chains drawn from one sample of a study of cytomegalovirus exposure and HLA in healthy donors. The table came from immunoSEQ multiplex PCR; TCRdb's copy has only in-frame clones and leaves some out. The sample has roughly 250,000 clones; 90% are singletons. Sequencing was carried out using PBMCs. Source of these receptors: a young woman in good health and CMV-seronegative. Each CDR3 is given with its conserved first and last residue. Each record gives: clone size, V gene, J gene, D gene, CDR3 protein, CDR3 DNA. The D gene is left open where the match is weak. Where a row states a size, it is once, few, many or the class of an expanded clone; other rows omit it.

.	TRBV18	TRBJ2-1	TRBD2	CASSPPASGGSGEQFF	TGTGCCAGCTCACCACCCGCTAGCGGGGGATCGGGTGAGCAGTTCTTC
once	TRBV14	TRBJ2-2	TRBD1	CASSQGRDRGAGELFF	TGTGCCAGCAGCCAAGGACGTGACAGGGGGGCCGGGGAGCTGTTTTTT
few	TRBV7-9	TRBJ1-2	.	CATASGYGYTF	TGTGCCACCGCATCGGGGTATGGCTACACCTTC
.	TRBV7-9	TRBJ1-4	.	CASSLRWNGEKLFF	TGTGCCAGCAGCTTAAGGTGGAACGGGGAAAAACTGTTTTTT
.	TRBV5-1	TRBJ2-5	TRBD2	CASSPGLAGQETQYF	TGCGCCAGCAGCCCGGGACTAGCGGGGCAAGAGACCCAGTACTTC
.	TRBV2	TRBJ2-2	.	CASSPEDSINTGELFF	TGTGCCAGCAGCCCGGAGGACTCGATCAACACCGGGGAGCTGTTTTTT
.	TRBV5-1	TRBJ2-5	.	CASSFQRIQETQYF	TGCGCCAGCAGCTTCCAGCGGATACAAGAGACCCAGTACTTC
.	TRBV6-6	TRBJ2-2	.	CASSYSQATNTGELFF	TGTGCCAGCAGTTACTCACAGGCCACGAACACCGGGGAGCTGTTTTTT
.	TRBV7-9	TRBJ1-1	TRBD1	CASSLADRRNTEAFF	TGTGCCAGCAGCTTAGCGGACAGGAGGAACACTGAAGCTTTCTTT
.	TRBV7-9	TRBJ1-4	.	CASGLTVGTEKLFF	TGTGCCAGCGGATTGACAGTGGGCACTGAAAAACTGTTTTTT
.	TRBV30	TRBJ1-2	TRBD1	CAWTLDRLYGYTF	TGTGCCTGGACCCTGGACAGGCTCTATGGCTACACCTTC
.	TRBV6-6	TRBJ2-1	.	CASSYKSLELRNEQFF	TGTGCCAGCAGTTACAAGTCCTTGGAACTGAGGAATGAGCAGTTCTTC
once	TRBV5-4	TRBJ2-7	TRBD2	CASSLAGGGGSYEQYF	TGTGCCAGCAGCTTGGCCGGCGGGGGGGGATCCTACGAGCAGTACTTC
.	TRBV2	TRBJ2-3	TRBD1	CASSERRTGVDTQYF	TGTGCCAGCAGTGAAAGGCGGACAGGGGTAGATACGCAGTATTTT
.	TRBV5-6	TRBJ1-1	.	CASSLVGTGRDTEAFF	TGTGCCAGCAGCTTGGTAGGGACTGGGCGGGACACTGAAGCTTTCTTT
.	TRBV27	TRBJ2-3	TRBD2	CASSLTSGGVDTQYF	TGTGCCAGCAGTTTGACTAGCGGGGGGGTTGATACGCAGTATTTT